This entry is about one TCR beta chain. Trimming at V came to 5 bases and at J to 4 bases, leaving 7 bases not matched to a gene. The CDR3 is 15 residues long. Germline V gene data show CDR1 as SGHTA and CDR2 as FQGNSA. This sample is drawn from a study of blood T cell repertoires in COVID-19. Study at large: T cells, B-cell-depleted T cells, or PBMCs supplied cDNA or gDNA.

Assay: immunoSEQ multiplex PCR; the TCRdb copy retains only in-frame clones and omits some. The data show 250,000 to 350,000 clones, about 87% seen once. What was sequenced was peripheral blood. The gene calls are TRBV7-2 and TRBJ2-1, with 8 positions matching TRBD1. The TCR was taken from a woman between 50 and 59 years old who had recovered from COVID-19. This CDR3 is CASSPRQGTYNEQFF. The CDR3 coding sequence is TGTGCCAGCAGCCCCCGACAGGGGACGTACAATGAGCAGTTCTTC.